This TCR beta chain was captured in a study of vaccination effects on CD4 cells after COVID-19. Findings and limits, study-wide: After vaccination, at late timepoints, clones induced by infection and by vaccine contracted markedly.

Germline loops: CDR1 GTSNPN, CDR2 SVGIG (reference sequence). The CDR3 length is 16 residues. The ends were cut back, 0 bases at V and 0 bases at J, with 12 bases in the middle. On this clone itself: Antigen specificity is unknown.

ViraFEST assay sequencing came after antigen-specific CD4+ T cells were expanded with viral peptide pools. Having been cultured for 10 days, the cells underwent CD4+ T cell isolation. Previously uninfected by SARS-CoV-2, the vaccine recipients also showed negative nucleocapsid antibodies. About 2 million PBMC were seeded per well and grown in the presence of roughly 10 IU/ml IL-2 and roughly 9.9 ug/ml peptides. Sequencing used immunoSEQ multiplex PCR; TCRdb keeps in-frame clones, though not all of them. In the table there are tens of thousands of clones, more than 70% of which are singletons. The TCR originated in a human donor who received a COVID-19 vaccine. The chain couples TRBV30 to TRBJ1-3; no definite D call. Sequences were derived from CD4+ T cells from PBMCs cultured with HCoV-NL63 spike peptides, sampled before COVID-19 vaccination. The chain's CDR3 is CAWSVGLWNSGNTIYF. The CDR3 DNA sequence: TGTGCCTGGAGTGTAGGTCTGTGGAACTCTGGAAACACCATATATTTT.